One sample yielded the 10 T cell receptor beta chains listed below, sequenced in a study of identical twins. One entry per CDR3 protein results from TCRdb running MiXCR on the 5' RACE reads. The data contain hundreds of thousands of distinct CDR3 sequences, about 12% of them singletons. These same data were also listed under a study on yellow fever vaccine responses in identical twins.

The sample was CD8+ T cells sorted from blood. These receptors were taken from a woman aged 18-29 years in good health.

This clonotype was observed once. Just one base apart from a much larger clone, this may be a read error. This chain links TRBV2 with TRBJ2-3; tentatively, D is TRBD1 (6 bases). Per the germline V gene, CDR1 is SNHLY and CDR2 is FYNNEI. The CDR3 has 13 residues. The CDR3 DNA follows: TGTGCCTGCAGATTTGTAGGGGGAGATACGCAGTATTTT. It is translated as CACRFVGGDTQYF. The full variable domain, in which reference TRBV2 and TRBJ2-3 provide the parts outside the CDR3, is EPEVTQTPSHQVTQMGQEVILRCVPISNHLYFYWYRQILGQKVEFLVSFYNNEISEKSEIFDDQFSVERPDGSNFTLKIRSTKLEDSAMYFCACRFVGGDTQYFGPGTRLTVL.

This clonotype was seen many times. The genes are TRBV7-9 and TRBJ2-2, with TRBD1 identical over 9 bases. Germline V lookup: CDR1 SEHNR, CDR2 FQNEAQ (reference sequence). The CDR3 has 16 amino acids. Germline trimming cut 5 bases from V and 5 bases from J; bases unmatched to any gene: 9. CDR3 DNA: TGTGCCAGCAGCCCGACGACAGGGGGAGTAACCGGGGAGCTGTTTTTT. Encoded protein: CASSPTTGGVTGELFF.

This clonotype was observed many times. The rearrangement uses TRBV5-5 and TRBJ2-7, with D tentatively TRBD1 (5 bases). V lost 1 base, J lost 6 bases, and 11 bases lay in between. This CDR3 spans 13 amino acids. Looked up from germline, CDR1 is SGHKS and CDR2 is YYEKEE (reference sequence). CDR3 nucleotides: TGTGCCAGCAGCTTGCCAGGGTCTTTCGAGCAGTACGTC. The encoded protein is CASSLPGSFEQYV.

This clonotype was seen a few times. CDR3 DNA: TGTGCCAGCAGTCCTCCCGACAGGGAGACCCAGTACTTC. It yields the protein CASSPPDRETQYF. This chain joins TRBV28 and TRBJ2-5, with D possibly matching TRBD1 (6 bases). V shed 5 bases and J shed 5 bases, with 12 bases lying between them. The V gene's germline CDR1 is MDHEN and CDR2 SYDVKM. This CDR3 spans 13 amino acids.

This clonotype came up a few times. This rearrangement joins TRBV4-1 to TRBJ2-5; TRBD1 or TRBD2 may be the D gene (6 bases each). V was trimmed by 3 bases and J by 5 bases, leaving 13 bases between them. The V gene's germline CDR1 is MGHRA and CDR2 YSYEKL. This CDR3 is 14 amino acids long. The CDR3 reads CASSQYRAGETQYF. CDR3 in DNA: TGCGCCAGCAGCCAGTACAGGGCGGGGGAGACCCAGTACTTC.

This chain uses TRBV6-2 or TRBV6-3 with TRBJ2-1, with D perhaps TRBD2 (6 bases). The CDR3 length is 21 residues. Trimming cost V 3 bases and J 0 bases, with 27 bases left between them. Germline CDR1 and CDR2: MNHEY and SVGEGT. The CDR3 reads CASSYGRSGGARLSSYNEQFF. DNA of the CDR3: TGTGCCAGCAGTTATGGTCGGTCTGGCGGGGCCCGCTTAAGCTCCTACAATGAGCAGTTCTTC.

V gene TRBV7-9 combines with J gene TRBJ2-1; 11 nucleotides align to TRBD1. V shed 5 bases and J 4 bases; nucleotides not matched to a gene: 7. This CDR3 spans 16 amino acids. Germline-derived CDR1 and CDR2 are SEHNR and FQNEAQ (reference sequence). In DNA form, the CDR3 reads TGTGCCAGCAGCGAGCCCGGGACAGGGGGATACAATGAGCAGTTCTTC. Protein product: CASSEPGTGGYNEQFF.

The V gene is TRBV19, the J gene TRBJ2-3; 9 bases align to TRBD2. V lost 4 bases and J lost 4; bases outside the gene matches: 9. The CDR3 contains 16 residues. CDR1 and CDR2 from the germline V gene are LNHDA and SQIVND (reference sequence). This CDR3 is CASSRLAGATSDTQYF. The DNA of the CDR3 is TGTGCCAGTAGTAGGTTAGCGGGGGCGACTTCAGATACGCAGTATTTT.

There are a few counts of this clonotype. The chain has TRBV20-1 and TRBJ2-5; possibly TRBD2 for D (5 bases). CDR1 DFQATT and CDR2 SNEGSKA come from the germline V gene (reference sequence). CDR3 length: 16 residues. V lost 0 bases and J lost 4, with 18 bases in between. The CDR3 loop is CSARDRGRLEVETQYF. DNA of the CDR3: TGCAGTGCTAGAGATAGAGGGCGGCTAGAGGTAGAGACCCAGTACTTC.

For the CDR3, the DNA is TGTGCCACCAGTGACGGGGGCCACACAGATACGCAGTATTTT. Encoded protein: CATSDGGHTDTQYF. V and J are TRBV24-1 and TRBJ2-3; D possibly matches TRBD1 or TRBD2 (6 bases each). Trimming pared 4 bases from V and 2 bases from J, leaving 9 bases between. The CDR3 spans 14 residues. Germline V CDR1 and CDR2: KGHDR, SFDVKD.